A selection of T cell receptor beta chains follows, all from one sample in a study of primary melanoma T cells and metastatic recurrence. The method was immunoSEQ multiplex PCR; TCRdb's version includes in-frame clones alone and lacks a portion of them. This table has over 3,000 clones, roughly 86% appearing once. Sequencing input: melanoma tumor tissue. All receptors come from a human donor with melanoma. Both conserved end residues are part of each CDR3. Clone sizes are given selectively: once, few, many, or a class where the clone is expanded.

abundance,v_gene,j_gene,CDR3aa
-,TRBV6-8,TRBJ2-2,CASSLGTGELFF
large,TRBV6-8,TRBJ2-7,CASSSWGWKNEQYF
once,TRBV12-2,TRBJ2-5,CATSSGGGRETQYF
once,TRBV15,TRBJ2-3,CATSRDRSSTDTQYF
-,TRBV11-3,TRBJ2-3,CASSSRDGGRPTDTQYF
-,TRBV7-7,TRBJ1-2,CASSIPQAGTNYGYTF
-,TRBV1,TRBJ1-4,CASSDRDRVNEKLFF
-,TRBV6-8,TRBJ1-5,CASGPGSLSNQPQHF
-,TRBV19,TRBJ2-2,CASSNRNRGSGELFF
-,TRBV19,TRBJ2-2,CASSIAGGSTGELFF
-,TRBV28,TRBJ2-7,CASSLLFYRAYPYEQYF
-,TRBV18,TRBJ1-2,CASSPGTVYGYTF
-,TRBV28,TRBJ2-6,CASSLSPHAYLSGANVLTF
-,TRBV6-8,TRBJ2-5,CASSYLGEETQYF
-,TRBV6-8,TRBJ1-1,CASYRWGTYTEAFF
-,TRBV7-8,TRBJ2-1,CASSLERGNEQFF
-,TRBV11-3,TRBJ2-7,CASSLQLAGGSYEQYF
-,TRBV1,TRBJ1-1,CASSQRTLNTEAFF